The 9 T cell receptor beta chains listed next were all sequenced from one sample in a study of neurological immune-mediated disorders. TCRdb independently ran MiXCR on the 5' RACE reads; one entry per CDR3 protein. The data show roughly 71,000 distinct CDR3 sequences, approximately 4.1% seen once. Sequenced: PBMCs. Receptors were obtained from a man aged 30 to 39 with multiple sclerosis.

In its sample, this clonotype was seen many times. The chain's CDR3 is CASSLDSPLDEQFF. The CDR3 DNA follows: TGCGCCAGCAGCTTGGATAGTCCCCTGGATGAGCAGTTCTTC. The rearrangement joins TRBV5-1 to TRBJ2-1; D is ambiguous. The germline gives CDR1 SGHRS, CDR2 YFSETQ. The V end was cut by 0 bases, the J end by 8 bases, with 12 bases between. The CDR3 is 14 amino acids.

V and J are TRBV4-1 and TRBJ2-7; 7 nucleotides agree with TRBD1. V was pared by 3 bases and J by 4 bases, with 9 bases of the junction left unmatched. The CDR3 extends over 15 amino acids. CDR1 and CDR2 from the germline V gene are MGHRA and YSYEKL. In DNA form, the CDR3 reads TGCGCCAGCAGCCAGGAGACAGGGATTGGGTACGAGCAGTACTTC. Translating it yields CASSQETGIGYEQYF.

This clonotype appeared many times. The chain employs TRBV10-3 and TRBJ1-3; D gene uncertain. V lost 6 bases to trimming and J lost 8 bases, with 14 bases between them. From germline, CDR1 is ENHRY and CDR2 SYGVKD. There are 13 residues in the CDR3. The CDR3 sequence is CAIRGSLDHTIYF. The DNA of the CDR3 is TGTGCCATCAGAGGCAGTCTAGACCACACCATATATTTT.

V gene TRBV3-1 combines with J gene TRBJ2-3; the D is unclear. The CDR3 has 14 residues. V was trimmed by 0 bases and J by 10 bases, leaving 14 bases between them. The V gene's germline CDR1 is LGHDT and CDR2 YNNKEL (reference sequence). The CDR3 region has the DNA TGTGCCAGCAGCCAAGAGCCAGGAATTCCGGCGCAGTATTTT. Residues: CASSQEPGIPAQYF.

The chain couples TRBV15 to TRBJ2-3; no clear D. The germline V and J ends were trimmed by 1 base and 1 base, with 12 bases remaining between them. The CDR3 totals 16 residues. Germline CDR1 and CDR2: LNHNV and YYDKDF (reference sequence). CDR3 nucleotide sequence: TGTGCCACCAGCAGAGGATTAAGCGCCCGCACAGATACGCAGTATTTT. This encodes CATSRGLSARTDTQYF. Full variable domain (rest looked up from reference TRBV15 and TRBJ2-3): DAMVIQNPRYQVTQFGKPVTLSCSQTLNHNVMYWYQQKSSQAPKLLFHYYDKDFNNEADTPDNFQSRRPNTSFCFLDIRSPGLGDTAMYLCATSRGLSARTDTQYFGPGTRLTVL.

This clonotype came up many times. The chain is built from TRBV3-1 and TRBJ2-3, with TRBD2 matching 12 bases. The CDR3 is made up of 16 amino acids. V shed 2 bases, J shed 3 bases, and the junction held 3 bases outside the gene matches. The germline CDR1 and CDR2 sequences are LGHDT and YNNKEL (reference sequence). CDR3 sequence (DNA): TGTGCCAGCAGCCAACCTGGACTAGCGGGAACAGATACGCAGTATTTT. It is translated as CASSQPGLAGTDTQYF.

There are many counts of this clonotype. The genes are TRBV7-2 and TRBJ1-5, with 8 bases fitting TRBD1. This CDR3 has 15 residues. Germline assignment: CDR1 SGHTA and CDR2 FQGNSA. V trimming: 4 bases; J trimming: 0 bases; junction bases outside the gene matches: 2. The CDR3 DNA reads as TGTGCCAGCAGCTCACAGGGGGGTAGCAATCAGCCCCAGCATTTT. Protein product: CASSSQGGSNQPQHF.

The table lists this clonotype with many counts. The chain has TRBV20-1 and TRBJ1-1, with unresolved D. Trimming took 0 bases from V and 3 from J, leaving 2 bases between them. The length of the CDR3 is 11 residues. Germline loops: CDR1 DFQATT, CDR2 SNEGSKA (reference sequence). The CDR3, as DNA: TGCAGTGCTAGAGATGACACTGAAGCTTTCTTT. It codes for CSARDDTEAFF.

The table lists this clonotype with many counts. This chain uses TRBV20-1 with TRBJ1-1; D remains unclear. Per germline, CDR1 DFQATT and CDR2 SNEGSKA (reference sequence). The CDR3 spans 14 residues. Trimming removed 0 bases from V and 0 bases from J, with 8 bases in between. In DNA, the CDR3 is TGCAGTGCTAGAGATCCAGGCATGAACACTGAAGCTTTCTTT. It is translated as CSARDPGMNTEAFF.